What follows are 20 T cell receptor beta chains derived from one specimen sequenced in a study of blood T cell repertoires in COVID-19. The protocol was immunoSEQ multiplex PCR, while the TCRdb copy is restricted to in-frame clones and leaves out a portion. The sample contains about 280,000 clones, about 90% of which appear only once. The specimen was peripheral blood. These receptors all come from a woman under 40 who had recovered from COVID-19.

This sequence joins TRBV7-8 and TRBJ1-2; 10 bases match TRBD1. The CDR3 is 15 amino acids. The V gene's germline CDR1 is SGHVS and CDR2 FQNEAQ. The trim removed 5 bases at V and 2 bases at J, leaving 5 bases unmatched. The CDR3 DNA follows: TGTGCCAGCAGCCAACCGGGACAGGGGAACTATGGCTACACCTTC. Protein sequence: CASSQPGQGNYGYTF.

This clone was counted only a few times. The rearrangement uses TRBV28 and TRBJ2-1, with 7 bases aligning to TRBD1. V trimming: 4 bases; J trimming: 9 bases; junction bases outside the gene matches: 9. The CDR3 has 14 residues. Germline loops: CDR1 MDHEN, CDR2 SYDVKM. As DNA, the CDR3 is TGTGCCAGCAGTTCCTACCTAGGGGGCGCTGAGCAGTTCTTC. Encoded protein: CASSSYLGGAEQFF.

This clone has just a few counts. The chain is built from TRBV9 and TRBJ2-7, with D maybe TRBD1 (5 bases). Germline assignment: CDR1 SGDLS and CDR2 YYNGEE. V lost 3 bases to trimming and J lost 2 bases, with 12 bases between them. This CDR3 spans 14 amino acids. The CDR3 spells CASSASTVPYEQYF. CDR3 DNA: TGTGCCAGCAGCGCCTCGACAGTTCCCTACGAGCAGTACTTC.

This clone was found a few times. The V gene is TRBV6-5, the J gene TRBJ1-5; D possibly corresponds to TRBD1 (6 bases). Germline V gene lookup returns CDR1 MNHEY and CDR2 SVGAGI. V was clipped by 6 bases and J by 7 bases, with 13 bases between them. The CDR3 runs to 13 residues. The DNA for the CDR3 is TGTGCCAGCAGATGGGACAAATCACAGCCCCAGCATTTT. It specifies CASRWDKSQPQHF.

This clone has just one count. This chain joins TRBV6-5 and TRBJ2-7, with 12 bases lining up with TRBD1. Germline V gene data show CDR1 as MNHEY and CDR2 as SVGAGI. The CDR3 contains 15 residues. V gave up 0 bases and J gave up 5 bases; unmatched junction bases: 2. The CDR3, as DNA: TGTGCCAGCAGTTACTCGGGACAGGGGGCGGACGAGCAGTACTTC. Protein: CASSYSGQGADEQYF.

The V and J genes are TRBV7-8 and TRBJ2-3; D may be TRBD1 (7 bases). CDR1 is SGHVS, CDR2 FQNEAQ, per germline. This CDR3 region has 16 residues. With 3 bases removed from V and 8 bases from J, the gap between germline ends came to 21 bases. The CDR3 bases are TGTGCCAGCAGCTTTGGGGAGCAGGGGGGCGCCGGTACGCAGTATTTT. Protein: CASSFGEQGGAGTQYF. Filled out from reference TRBV7-8 and TRBJ2-3, the complete variable domain reads GAGVSQSPRYKVAKRGQDVALRCDPISGHVSLFWYQQALGQGPEFLTYFQNEAQLDKSGLPSDRFFAERPEGSVSTLKIQRTQQEDSAVYLCASSFGEQGGAGTQYFGPGTRLTVL.

CDR3 residues: CASSPRPAGDYNEQFF. Here the CDR3 DNA reads TGTGCCAGCTCACCAAGGCCAGCGGGAGACTACAATGAGCAGTTCTTC. The rearrangement links TRBV18 to TRBJ2-1, with 8 bases that match TRBD2. The CDR3 sequence is 16 residues long. The germline CDR1 and CDR2 sequences are KGHSH and LQKENI. After removal of 2 bases from V and 3 bases from J, the junction contained 6 bases not matched to a gene.

This chain joins TRBV15 and TRBJ1-5; 9 nucleotides line up with TRBD1. This CDR3 has 13 amino acids. V trimming: 7 bases; J trimming: 5 bases; junction bases outside the gene matches: 3. In germline, CDR1 is LNHNV, CDR2 YYDKDF (reference sequence). CDR3 in amino acids: CATTRDRDQPQHF. The CDR3 DNA is TGTGCCACCACCAGGGACAGGGATCAGCCCCAGCATTTT.

Comments on this clone: Other DNA sequences in this sample translate to the same CDR3. This rearrangement joins TRBV5-4 to TRBJ1-4, with 8 bases matching TRBD1. Germline V gene lookup returns CDR1 SGHNT and CDR2 YYREEE (reference sequence). The CDR3 sequence is 16 residues long. The V segment lost 0 bases and the J segment 3 bases; nucleotides outside the gene matches: 4. CDR3 sequence: CASSLGTGGSNEKLFF. In DNA form, the CDR3 reads TGTGCCAGCAGCTTGGGAACAGGGGGTTCTAATGAAAAACTGTTTTTT.

This sequence joins TRBV5-4 and TRBJ2-7, with 9 bases identical to TRBD1. There are 14 residues in the CDR3. The germline gives CDR1 SGHNT, CDR2 YYREEE (reference sequence). J was trimmed by 0 bases and V by 6 bases; bases with no gene match: 4. CDR3 sequence reads: CASTQTGGSYEQYF. The CDR3, as DNA: TGTGCCAGCACCCAGACAGGGGGCTCCTACGAGCAGTACTTC.

The chain couples TRBV13 to TRBJ2-7; the D gene is possibly TRBD2 (5 bases). The V gene's germline CDR1 is PRHDT and CDR2 FYEKMQ (reference sequence). V was pared by 1 base and J by 4 bases, with 14 bases between. The CDR3 contains 15 residues. This CDR3 reads CASSLETEGDYEQYF. The CDR3 region has the DNA TGTGCCAGCAGCTTAGAGACCGAGGGCGATTACGAGCAGTACTTC.

The chain is built from TRBV9 and TRBJ2-1, with D possibly TRBD1 on 6 matching bases. Germline lookup yields CDR1 SGDLS and CDR2 YYNGEE. CDR3 length equals 14 residues. V lost 0 bases and J lost 7, with 11 bases in between. The chain's CDR3 is CASSVGGRGNEQFF. CDR3 DNA: TGTGCCAGCAGCGTAGGTGGTAGGGGGAATGAGCAGTTCTTC.

The chain links TRBV5-1 to TRBJ1-4, with TRBD1 matching 8 bases. Per the germline V gene, CDR1 is SGHRS and CDR2 is YFSETQ. CDR3 length: 14 residues. Germline trimming cut 4 bases from V and 6 bases from J; bases unmatched to any gene: 5. CDR3 nucleotides: TGCGCCAGCAGCCTCGACAGGGGTTATGAAAAACTGTTTTTT. Translating it yields CASSLDRGYEKLFF.

This clone is a singleton in its sample. The V gene is TRBV9, the J gene TRBJ2-3; TRBD2 is a possible D gene (6 bases). V was clipped by 0 bases and J by 9 bases, with 23 bases between them. Germline loops: CDR1 SGDLS, CDR2 YYNGEE. This CDR3 has 17 amino acids. The CDR3 spells CASSVAPAGPTQITQYF. DNA for the CDR3: TGTGCCAGCAGCGTAGCGCCGGCGGGACCAACACAGATAACGCAGTATTTT.

The V gene is TRBV4-1, the J gene TRBJ2-5, with a tentative D call TRBD1 (5 bases). The CDR3 length is 14 residues. The germline V gene has CDR1 MGHRA and CDR2 YSYEKL. Trimming pared 4 bases from V and 0 bases from J, leaving 9 bases between. CDR3 nucleotides: TGCGCCAGCAGCCCTCAGGGTTACCAAGAGACCCAGTACTTC. Protein: CASSPQGYQETQYF.

The chain carries TRBV23-1 and TRBJ1-5; D possibly corresponds to TRBD1 (5 bases). TRBV23-1 carries the ORF label, with uncertain function. This CDR3 contains 11 residues. The CDR3 region has the DNA TGCGCGGCCAGGGCTTGGCAGCCCCAGCATTTT. Encoded protein: CAARAWQPQHF.

The chain uses TRBV6-1 and TRBJ2-1, with a tentative D call TRBD2 (6 bases). V lost 3 bases to trimming and J lost 2 bases, with 8 bases between them. Per germline, CDR1 MNHNS and CDR2 SASEGT. This CDR3 has 14 residues. CDR3 loop: CASSEGGPYNEQFF. CDR3 DNA sequence: TGTGCCAGCAGTGAGGGGGGTCCCTACAATGAGCAGTTCTTC.

The CDR3 DNA reads TGTGCCAGCAGTGTGGGACTAGCGGGGGGGATAACCGGGGAGCTGTTTTTT. It codes for CASSVGLAGGITGELFF. V is TRBV6-1 and J is TRBJ2-2; 16 positions match TRBD2. Germline assignment: CDR1 MNHNS and CDR2 SASEGT. Losses at the gene ends were 4 bases for V and 5 bases for J; bases not matched to a gene: 4. This CDR3 has 17 residues.

The V call is TRBV18, the J call TRBJ2-7; a weak D match, TRBD1 (5 bases). Trimming left V 4 bases short and J 2 bases short, with 15 bases between. The CDR3 sequence is 15 residues long. CDR1 is KGHSH, CDR2 LQKENI, per germline. The CDR3 is CASSLSTGDTYEQYF. CDR3 nucleotides: TGTGCCAGCTCACTGTCAACAGGTGACACCTACGAGCAGTACTTC.

The chain has TRBV7-9 and TRBJ1-4, with unresolved D. Trimming took off 5 bases at V and 7 bases at J, with 11 bases between the two ends. The CDR3 length is 13 residues. Germline V lookup: CDR1 SEHNR, CDR2 FQNEAQ (reference sequence). CDR3 sequence (DNA): TGTGCCAGCAGCCAGAGGGCCGCTGAAAAACTGTTTTTT. Its protein is CASSQRAAEKLFF.